The 3 T cell receptor beta chains presented below share a single source sample, sequenced in a study of cytomegalovirus exposure and HLA in healthy donors. The PCR had 60 Vbeta and 13 Jbeta primers. TCRdb keeps only in-frame clones here, not all; method: immunoSEQ multiplex PCR. The sample comprises approximately 220,000 clones, roughly 80% of which are singletons, and 2.5% to 3.5% rests with the top ten. Material: PBMCs. All receptors derive from a man aged 25 to 40 in good health and CMV-seronegative.

V and J are TRBV27 and TRBJ1-5, with unresolved D. CDR1 is MNHEY and CDR2 is SMNVEV in the germline V gene (reference sequence). CDR3 length equals 14 residues. V was cut by 2 bases and J by 5 bases, with 10 bases left in between. This CDR3 reads CASSLRSADQPQHF. Here the CDR3 DNA reads TGTGCCAGCAGTTTACGGAGCGCCGATCAGCCCCAGCATTTT.

The rearrangement links TRBV9 to TRBJ1-2, with 7 bases matching TRBD1. Germline V gene lookup returns CDR1 SGDLS and CDR2 YYNGEE. Germline trimming cut 6 bases from V and 0 bases from J; bases unmatched to any gene: 5. This CDR3 has 14 amino acids. CDR3 sequence: CASNRGTSNYGYTF. The CDR3 nucleotides read TGTGCCAGCAACAGGGGCACTTCTAACTATGGCTACACCTTC.

The sample holds one count of this clone. The chain recombines TRBV19 with TRBJ1-1; 9 positions agree with TRBD1. The germline V gene encodes CDR1 LNHDA and CDR2 SQIVND (reference sequence). The CDR3 length is 13 residues. Trimming took 8 bases from V and 7 from J; bases not matched to a gene: 8. The CDR3 DNA is TGTGCCAGTCAGGACAGGGGAGACGATGAAGCTTTCTTT. Amino acid sequence: CASQDRGDDEAFF.